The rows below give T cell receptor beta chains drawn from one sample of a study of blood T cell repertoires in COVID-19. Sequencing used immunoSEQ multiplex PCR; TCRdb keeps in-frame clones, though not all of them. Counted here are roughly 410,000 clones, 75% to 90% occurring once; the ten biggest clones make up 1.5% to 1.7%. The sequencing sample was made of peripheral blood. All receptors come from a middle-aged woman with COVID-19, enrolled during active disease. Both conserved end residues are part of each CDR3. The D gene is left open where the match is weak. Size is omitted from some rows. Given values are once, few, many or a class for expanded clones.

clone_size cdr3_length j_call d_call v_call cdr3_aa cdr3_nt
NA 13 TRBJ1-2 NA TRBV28 CASSLGANYGYTF TGTGCCAGCAGTTTAGGGGCAAACTATGGCTACACCTTC
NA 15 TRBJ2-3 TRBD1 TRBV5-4 CASSAGTGWTDTQYF TGTGCCAGCAGCGCCGGGACAGGGTGGACAGATACGCAGTATTTT
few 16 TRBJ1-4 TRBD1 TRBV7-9 CASSLGQVATNEKLFF TGTGCCAGCAGCTTGGGACAGGTCGCAACTAATGAAAAACTGTTTTTT
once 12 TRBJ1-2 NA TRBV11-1 CASSSAGSGYTF TGTGCCAGCAGCTCAGCCGGGTCTGGCTACACCTTC
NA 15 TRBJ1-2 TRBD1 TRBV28 CASSLSQGAQGGYTF TGTGCCAGCAGTTTATCCCAGGGGGCGCAGGGTGGCTACACCTTC
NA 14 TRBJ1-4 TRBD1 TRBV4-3 CASSQGTGEEKLFF TGCGCCAGCAGCCAGGGGACAGGGGAGGAAAAACTGTTTTTT
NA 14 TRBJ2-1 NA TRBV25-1 CASSEGVSGNEQFF TGTGCCAGCAGTGAAGGGGTTAGCGGCAATGAGCAGTTCTTC
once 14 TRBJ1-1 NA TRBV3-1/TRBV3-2 CASSQAWGGTEAFF TGTGCCAGCAGCCAAGCATGGGGAGGCACTGAAGCTTTCTTT
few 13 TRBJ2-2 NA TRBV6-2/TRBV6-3 CASSDRLAGELFF TGTGCCAGCAGTGACAGACTAGCCGGGGAGCTGTTTTTT
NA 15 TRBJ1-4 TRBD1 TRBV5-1 CASSFRQGREEKLFF TGCGCCAGCAGCTTCAGACAGGGAAGGGAGGAAAAACTGTTTTTT
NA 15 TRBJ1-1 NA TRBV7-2 CASSLPSGVSTEAFF TGTGCCAGCAGCTTACCCTCCGGGGTGAGCACTGAAGCTTTCTTT
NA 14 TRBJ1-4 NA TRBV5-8 CASSLMGSGEKLFF TGTGCCAGCAGCTTGATGGGGAGCGGTGAAAAACTGTTTTTT
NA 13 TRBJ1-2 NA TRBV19 CASRTRGIYGYTF TGTGCCAGTAGAACCAGGGGTATCTATGGCTACACCTTC
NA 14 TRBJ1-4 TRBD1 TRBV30 CACGQGAVNEKLFF TGTGCCTGCGGACAGGGGGCGGTTAATGAAAAACTGTTTTTT
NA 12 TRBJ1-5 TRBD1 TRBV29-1 CSVKAGGTAQHF TGCAGCGTTAAGGCAGGGGGAACGGCCCAGCATTTT
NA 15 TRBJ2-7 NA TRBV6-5 CASMIQIPLGYEQYF TGTGCCAGCATGATCCAGATTCCCCTAGGATACGAGCAGTACTTC
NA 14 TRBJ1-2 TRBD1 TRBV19 CASSMGQGLGGYTF TGTGCCAGTAGTATGGGACAGGGATTGGGGGGCTACACCTTC
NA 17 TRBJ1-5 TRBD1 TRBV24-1 CATSDRPGTGGGSLQHF TGTGCCACCAGTGACCGTCCCGGGACAGGGGGCGGTTCTCTCCAGCATTTT
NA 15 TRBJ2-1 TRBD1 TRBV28 CASTHPDRTESEQFF TGTGCCAGCACACACCCGGACAGGACGGAGAGTGAGCAGTTCTTC
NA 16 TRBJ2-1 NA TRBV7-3 CASSLSPGDSYNEQFF TGTGCCAGCAGCTTAAGCCCGGGGGACTCCTACAATGAGCAGTTCTTC
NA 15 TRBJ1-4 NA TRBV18 CASSPPAGYGEKLFF TGTGCCAGCTCACCACCGGCAGGCTATGGTGAAAAACTGTTTTTT
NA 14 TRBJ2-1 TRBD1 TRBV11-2 CASSKDRVQAEQFF TGTGCCAGCAGCAAAGACAGGGTGCAAGCTGAGCAGTTCTTC
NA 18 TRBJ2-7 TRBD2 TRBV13 CASTRGRLAGEWRNEQYF TGTGCCAGTACCAGGGGGCGACTAGCGGGAGAATGGCGGAACGAGCAGTACTTC
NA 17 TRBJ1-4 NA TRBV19 CASSILGRGATNEKLFF TGTGCCAGTAGTATACTAGGCCGGGGAGCAACTAATGAAAAACTGTTTTTT
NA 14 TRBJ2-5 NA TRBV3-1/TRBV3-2 CASSQDRGLVTQYF TGTGCCAGCAGCCAAGATCGGGGGTTGGTGACCCAGTACTTC
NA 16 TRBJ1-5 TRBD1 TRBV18 CASSPPGTGRNQPQHF TGTGCCAGCTCACCACCTGGGACAGGGCGCAATCAGCCCCAGCATTTT
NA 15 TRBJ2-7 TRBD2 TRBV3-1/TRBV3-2 CASSQEGLVKREQYF TGTGCCAGCAGCCAAGAAGGACTAGTAAAACGCGAGCAGTACTTC
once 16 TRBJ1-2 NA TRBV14 CASSQALPDSNYGYTF TGTGCCAGCAGCCAAGCCCTACCCGATTCTAACTATGGCTACACCTTC
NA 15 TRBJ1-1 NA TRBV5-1 CASSLVGPTGTEAFF TGCGCCAGCAGCCTGGTGGGTCCGACGGGGACTGAAGCTTTCTTT
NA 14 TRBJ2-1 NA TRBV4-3 CASSQDSRDNEQFF TGCGCCAGCAGCCAAGATAGCAGGGACAATGAGCAGTTCTTC
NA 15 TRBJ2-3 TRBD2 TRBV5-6 CASIISVSGGDTQYF TGTGCCAGCATCATATCGGTTTCGGGGGGAGATACGCAGTATTTT
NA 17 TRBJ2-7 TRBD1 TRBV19 CATEQRPGTGNSYEQYF TGTGCCACCGAACAAAGACCCGGGACAGGAAACTCCTACGAGCAGTACTTC
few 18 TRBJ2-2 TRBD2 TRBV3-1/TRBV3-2 CASSRGLAGGANTGELFF TGTGCCAGCAGCCGGGGACTAGCGGGGGGCGCGAACACCGGGGAGCTGTTTTTT
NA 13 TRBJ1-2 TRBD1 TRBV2 CASHQGDDYGYTF TGTGCCAGCCATCAGGGGGACGACTATGGCTACACCTTC
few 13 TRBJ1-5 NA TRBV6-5 CASRPTISGPQHF TGTGCCAGCAGACCAACAATCTCGGGGCCCCAGCATTTT
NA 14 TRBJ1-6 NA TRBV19 CASSITGSDSPLHF TGTGCCAGTAGTATAACGGGTAGCGATTCACCCCTCCACTTT
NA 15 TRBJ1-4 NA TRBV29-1 CSVAEGVLGNEKLFF TGCAGCGTTGCGGAAGGGGTTCTAGGTAATGAAAAACTGTTTTTT
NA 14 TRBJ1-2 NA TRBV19 CASSRSRGGYGYTF TGTGCCAGTAGTCGATCAAGGGGCGGCTATGGCTACACCTTC
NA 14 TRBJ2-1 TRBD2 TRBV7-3 CASSSTSGSAEQFF TGTGCCAGCAGCTCTACTAGCGGGAGTGCTGAGCAGTTCTTC
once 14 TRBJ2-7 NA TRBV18 CASSLGKGGDEQYF TGTGCCAGCTCACTCGGCAAAGGGGGAGACGAGCAGTACTTC
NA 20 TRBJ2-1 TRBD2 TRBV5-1 CASSLGSASGGRTTYNEQFF TGCGCCAGCAGCTTGGGATCGGCTAGCGGGGGCCGCACCACCTACAATGAGCAGTTCTTC
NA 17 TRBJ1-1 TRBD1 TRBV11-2 CASSDVTWDRLKIEAFF TGTGCCAGCAGCGATGTTACCTGGGACAGGCTGAAAATTGAAGCTTTCTTT